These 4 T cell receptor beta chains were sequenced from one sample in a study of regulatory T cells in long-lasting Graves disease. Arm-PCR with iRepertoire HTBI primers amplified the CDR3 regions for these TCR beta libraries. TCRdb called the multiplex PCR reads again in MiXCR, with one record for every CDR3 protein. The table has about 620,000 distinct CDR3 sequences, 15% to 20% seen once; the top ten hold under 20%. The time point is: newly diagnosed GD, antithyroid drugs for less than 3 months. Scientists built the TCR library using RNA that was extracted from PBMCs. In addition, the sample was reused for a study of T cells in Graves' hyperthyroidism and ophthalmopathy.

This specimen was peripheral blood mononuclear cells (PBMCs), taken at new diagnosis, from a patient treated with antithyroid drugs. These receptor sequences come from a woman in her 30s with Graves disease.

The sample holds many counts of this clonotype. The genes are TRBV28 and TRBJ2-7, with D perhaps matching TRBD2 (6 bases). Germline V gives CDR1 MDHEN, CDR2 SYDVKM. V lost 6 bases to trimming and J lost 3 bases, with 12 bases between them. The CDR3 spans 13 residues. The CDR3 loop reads CASSGGIYYEQYF. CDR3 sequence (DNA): TGTGCCAGCAGCGGCGGGATTTACTACGAGCAGTACTTC. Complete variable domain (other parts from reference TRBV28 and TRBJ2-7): DVKVTQSSRYLVKRTGEKVFLECVQDMDHENMFWYRQDPGLGLRLIYFSYDVKMKEKGDIPEGYSVSREKKERFSLILESASTNQTSMYLCASSGGIYYEQYFGPGTRLTVT.

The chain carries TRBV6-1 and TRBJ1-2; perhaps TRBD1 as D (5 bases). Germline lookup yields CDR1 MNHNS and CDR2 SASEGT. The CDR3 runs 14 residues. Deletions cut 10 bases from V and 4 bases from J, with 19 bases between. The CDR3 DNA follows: TGTGCCACCTCATACTTGGACAAATCCTATGGCTACACCTTC. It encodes CATSYLDKSYGYTF.

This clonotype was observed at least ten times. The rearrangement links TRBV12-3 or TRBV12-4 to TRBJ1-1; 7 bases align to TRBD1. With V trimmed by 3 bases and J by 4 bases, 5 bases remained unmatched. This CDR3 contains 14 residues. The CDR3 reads CASSFEGASTEAFF. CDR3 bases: TGTGCCAGCAGTTTTGAGGGGGCGAGCACTGAAGCTTTCTTT.

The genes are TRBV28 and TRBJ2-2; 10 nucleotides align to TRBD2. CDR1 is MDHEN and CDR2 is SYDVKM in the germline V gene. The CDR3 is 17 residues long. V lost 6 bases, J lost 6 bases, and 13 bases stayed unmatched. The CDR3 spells CASSPPASGRGAGELFF. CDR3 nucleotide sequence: TGTGCCAGCAGCCCGCCGGCTAGCGGGAGAGGGGCCGGGGAGCTGTTTTTT. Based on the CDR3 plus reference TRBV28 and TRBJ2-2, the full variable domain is DVKVTQSSRYLVKRTGEKVFLECVQDMDHENMFWYRQDPGLGLRLIYFSYDVKMKEKGDIPEGYSVSREKKERFSLILESASTNQTSMYLCASSPPASGRGAGELFFGEGSRLTVL.